This TCR beta chain was identified during a study of T cells in Graves' hyperthyroidism and ophthalmopathy. Graves' hyperthyroidism without ophthalmopathy progression within 18 months was termed stable. Broader study findings: Appearing also in blood were most of the thyroid clonotypes expanded above 0.001.

A remark on this clonotype: Antigen: not known. A read error may account for a junction end that differs from germline.

What was amplified from RNA transcripts were TCR beta CDR3 regions. RT-PCR in the first round (using the HTBI primer set) targeted the TCR CDR3. TCRdb independently ran MiXCR on the multiplex PCR reads; one entry per CDR3 protein. The top ten clones hold 10% to 13% of a sample with hundreds of thousands of distinct CDR3 sequences, about 14% of them seen once. Germline V CDR1 and CDR2: SGDLS, YYNGEE. The CDR3 has 17 amino acids. The specimen sequenced was blood. This chain connects TRBV9 to TRBJ1-2; no clear D. This sequence originates from a woman aged 18-29 years with Graves' hyperthyroidism. CDR3: CAGSVGTLSTRHYGYTF. The DNA for the CDR3 is TGTGCCGGCAGCGTAGGAACCCTCTCGACGAGACACTATGGCTACACCTTC.